These 12 T cell receptor beta chains were all obtained from the same sample, sequenced in a study of shared clonotypes between healthy human individuals. The data were produced by immunoSEQ multiplex PCR, yet TCRdb's version contains in-frame clones alone and is incomplete. The table includes millions of clones, 95% detected once. Sequencing used naive CD4+ T cells sorted from blood. Subset indicated: CD45RA+ positively selected. These receptors all stem from a man between 18 and 29 years old in good health.

V gene TRBV28 combines with J gene TRBJ2-3, with D possibly matching TRBD2 (5 bases). CDR3 size: 14 residues. Germline CDR1 is MDHEN and CDR2 is SYDVKM. Trimming took 5 bases from V and 1 from J, leaving 10 bases between them. The CDR3 DNA reads as TGTGCCAGCAGTGCGGGCGGTCGCACAGATACGCAGTATTTT. Its protein product is CASSAGGRTDTQYF. Looking up the rest from reference TRBV28 and TRBJ2-3 gives the full variable domain: DVKVTQSSRYLVKRTGEKVFLECVQDMDHENMFWYRQDPGLGLRLIYFSYDVKMKEKGDIPEGYSVSREKKERFSLILESASTNQTSMYLCASSAGGRTDTQYFGPGTRLTVL.

The chain uses TRBV5-4 and TRBJ1-5; possibly TRBD1 for D (6 bases). This CDR3 contains 18 residues. Trimming removed 2 bases from V and 2 bases from J, with 20 bases in between. Looked up from germline, CDR1 is SGHNT and CDR2 is YYREEE (reference sequence). Written as DNA, the CDR3 is TGTGCCAGCAGCTTCCGAGCCACAGGGCAAGGTGGCAATCAGCCCCAGCATTTT. This encodes CASSFRATGQGGNQPQHF.

The chain joins TRBV7-2 to TRBJ2-7, with 7 positions matching TRBD2. CDR1 and CDR2 from the germline V gene are SGHTA and FQGNSA. The CDR3 runs to 14 residues. With V trimmed by 1 base and J by 5 bases, 5 bases remained unmatched. Here the CDR3 DNA reads TGTGCCAGCAGCTTAGGAGCGGGGTGGGACGAGCAGTACTTC. As protein: CASSLGAGWDEQYF.

This sequence joins TRBV5-1 and TRBJ1-2; D remains unclear. Germline CDR1 reads SGHRS; CDR2 reads YFSETQ. V lost 0 bases and J lost 4, with 10 bases in between. The CDR3 totals 14 residues. CDR3 loop: CASSLAGLSYGYTF. The CDR3 DNA reads TGCGCCAGCAGCTTGGCCGGGTTAAGCTATGGCTACACCTTC.

The chain combines TRBV9 with TRBJ2-7; TRBD2 matches at 11 bases. CDR1 is SGDLS and CDR2 is YYNGEE in the germline V gene. V lost 4 bases, J lost 7 bases, and 7 bases stayed unmatched. This CDR3 is built from 14 residues. This CDR3 is CASSPMTSGVEQYF. CDR3 DNA sequence: TGTGCCAGCAGCCCAATGACTAGCGGGGTTGAGCAGTACTTC.

The chain is built from TRBV6-5 and TRBJ2-7; the match to TRBD2 covers 11 bases. Germline CDR1 is MNHEY and CDR2 is SVGAGI. Losses at the gene ends were 6 bases for V and 4 bases for J; bases not matched to a gene: 8. This CDR3 comprises 15 residues. The chain's CDR3 is CASSALTSGVYEQYF. DNA for the CDR3: TGTGCCAGCAGCGCCTTGACTAGCGGGGTTTACGAGCAGTACTTC.

This clone was found once. CDR3 sequence reads: CASSSGTSGSSGELFF. CDR3 sequence (DNA): TGCGCCAGCAGCTCCGGGACTAGCGGGAGTAGCGGGGAGCTGTTTTTT. The J gene is TRBJ2-2, the V gene TRBV5-1; 14 bases fit TRBD2. In germline, CDR1 is SGHRS, CDR2 YFSETQ. The ends lost 3 bases at V and 7 bases at J; junction bases unmatched: 5. This CDR3 has 16 amino acids.

In regard to this clone: This may come from a read error, since a much larger clone is one base off. The same CDR3 also results from other DNA sequences found in this sample. The gene calls are TRBV6-5 and TRBJ1-2, with D tentatively TRBD1 (5 bases). Trimming pared 5 bases from V and 2 bases from J, leaving 6 bases between. This CDR3 is built from 12 residues. CDR1 is MNHEY and CDR2 is SVGAGI in the germline V gene. The CDR3 bases are TGTGCCAGCAGTCCAGGGAACTATGGCTACACCTTC. Its protein is CASSPGNYGYTF.

CDR3 loop: CASRDRGDVNYGYTF. For the CDR3, the DNA is TGTGCCAGTCGGGACAGGGGAGATGTTAACTATGGCTACACCTTC. The chain uses TRBV19 and TRBJ1-2, with 10 bases matching TRBD1. The junction had 7 bases not matched to a gene; V was cut back by 8 bases and J by 1 base. CDR3 size: 15 residues. From germline, CDR1 is LNHDA and CDR2 SQIVND (reference sequence).

Here the CDR3 DNA reads TGTGCCAGCAGCCAACCACTGTCAGGGGGGAAATACGAGCAGTACTTC. Translation gives CASSQPLSGGKYEQYF. The chain combines TRBV14 with TRBJ2-7, with a possible D match to TRBD1 (7 bases). Trimming shortened V by 2 bases and J by 4 bases, and 18 bases separated the two germline ends. This CDR3 is 16 amino acids long. Germline-derived CDR1 and CDR2 are SGHDN and FVKESK.

The gene calls are TRBV7-2 and TRBJ2-1, with no clear D. This CDR3 spans 16 amino acids. Germline CDR1 reads SGHTA; CDR2 reads FQGNSA. V shed 0 bases and J shed 6 bases, with 15 bases lying between them. CDR3 nucleotide sequence: TGTGCCAGCAGCTTAGCGTCGGGTATTCGGGCCAATGAGCAGTTCTTC. Its translation: CASSLASGIRANEQFF.

The J gene is TRBJ2-3, the V gene TRBV4-3, with 9 bases fitting TRBD2. The CDR3 has 16 amino acids. J lost 1 base, V lost 4 bases, and 6 bases had no gene match. CDR1 and CDR2 (germline): LGHNA, YSLEER. The CDR3: CASSRGLALGTDTQYF. Written as DNA, the CDR3 is TGCGCCAGCAGCCGGGGACTAGCCCTTGGCACAGATACGCAGTATTTT.